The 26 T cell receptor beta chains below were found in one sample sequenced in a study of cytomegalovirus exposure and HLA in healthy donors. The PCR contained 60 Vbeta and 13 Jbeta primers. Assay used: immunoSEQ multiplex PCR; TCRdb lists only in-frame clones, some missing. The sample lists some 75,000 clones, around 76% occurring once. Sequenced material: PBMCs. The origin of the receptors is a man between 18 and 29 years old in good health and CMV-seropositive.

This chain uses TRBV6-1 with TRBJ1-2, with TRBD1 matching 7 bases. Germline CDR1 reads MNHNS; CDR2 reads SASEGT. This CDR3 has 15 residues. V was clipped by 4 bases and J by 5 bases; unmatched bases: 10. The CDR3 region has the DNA TGTGCCAGCAGTGCCCGAGGGACAGCACTATATGGCTACACCTTC. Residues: CASSARGTALYGYTF.

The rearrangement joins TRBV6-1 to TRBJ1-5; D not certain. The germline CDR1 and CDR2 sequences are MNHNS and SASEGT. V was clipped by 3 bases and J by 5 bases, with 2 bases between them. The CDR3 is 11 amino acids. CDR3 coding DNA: TGTGCCAGCAGTGACTATCAGCCCCAGCATTTT. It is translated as CASSDYQPQHF.

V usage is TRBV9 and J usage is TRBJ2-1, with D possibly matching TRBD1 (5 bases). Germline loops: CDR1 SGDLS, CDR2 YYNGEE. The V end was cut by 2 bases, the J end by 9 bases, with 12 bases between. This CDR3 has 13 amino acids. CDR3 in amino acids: CASSVWMGPEQFF. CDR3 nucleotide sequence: TGTGCCAGCAGCGTTTGGATGGGGCCTGAGCAGTTCTTC.

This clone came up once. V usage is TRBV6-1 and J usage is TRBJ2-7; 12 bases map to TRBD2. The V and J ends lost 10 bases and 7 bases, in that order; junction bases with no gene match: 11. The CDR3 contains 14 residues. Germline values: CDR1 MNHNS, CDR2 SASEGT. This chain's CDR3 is CATHRLAGAGEQYF. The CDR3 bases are TGTGCCACCCACCGACTAGCGGGAGCCGGGGAGCAGTACTTC.

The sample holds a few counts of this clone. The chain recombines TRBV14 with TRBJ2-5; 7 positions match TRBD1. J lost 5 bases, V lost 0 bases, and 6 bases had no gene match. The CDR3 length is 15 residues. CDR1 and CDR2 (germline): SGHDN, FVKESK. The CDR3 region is CASSQDQGGWETQYF. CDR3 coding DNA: TGTGCCAGCAGCCAAGATCAAGGGGGCTGGGAGACCCAGTACTTC. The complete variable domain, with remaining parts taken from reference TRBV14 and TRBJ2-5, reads EAGVTQFPSHSVIEKGQTVTLRCDPISGHDNLYWYRRVMGKEIKFLLHFVKESKQDESGMPNNRFLAERTGGTYSTLKVQPAELEDSGVYFCASSQDQGGWETQYFGPGTRLLVL.

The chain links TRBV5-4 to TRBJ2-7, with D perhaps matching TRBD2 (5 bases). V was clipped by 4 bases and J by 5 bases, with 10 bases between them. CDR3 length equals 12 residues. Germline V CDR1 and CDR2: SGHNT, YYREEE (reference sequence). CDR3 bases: TGTGCCAGCAGCGGGAGACCCCACGAGCAGTACTTC. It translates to CASSGRPHEQYF.

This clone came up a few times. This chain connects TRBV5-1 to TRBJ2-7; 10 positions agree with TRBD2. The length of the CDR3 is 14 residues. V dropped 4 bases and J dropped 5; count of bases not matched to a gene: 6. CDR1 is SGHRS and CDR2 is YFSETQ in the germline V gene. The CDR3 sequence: CASSPLAGVNEQYF. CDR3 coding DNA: TGCGCCAGCAGCCCTCTAGCGGGAGTCAACGAGCAGTACTTC.

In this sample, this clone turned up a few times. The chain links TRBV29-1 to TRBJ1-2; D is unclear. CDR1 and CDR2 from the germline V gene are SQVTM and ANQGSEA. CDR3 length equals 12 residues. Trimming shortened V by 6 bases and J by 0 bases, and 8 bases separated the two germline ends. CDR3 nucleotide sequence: TGCAGCGTAGAGAGAGCTAACTATGGCTACACCTTC. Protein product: CSVERANYGYTF.

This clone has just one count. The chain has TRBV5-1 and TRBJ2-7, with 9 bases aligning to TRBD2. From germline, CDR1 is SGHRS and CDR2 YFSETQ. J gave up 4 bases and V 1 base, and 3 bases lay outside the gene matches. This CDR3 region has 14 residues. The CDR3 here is CASSLQAGGYEQYF. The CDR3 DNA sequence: TGCGCCAGCAGCTTGCAAGCGGGGGGATACGAGCAGTACTTC.

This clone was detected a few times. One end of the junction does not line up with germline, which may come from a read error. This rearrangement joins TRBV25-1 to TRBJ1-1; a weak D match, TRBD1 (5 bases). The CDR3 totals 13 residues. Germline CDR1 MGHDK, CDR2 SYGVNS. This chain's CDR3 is CASSEGANPEAFF. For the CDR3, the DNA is TGTGCCAGCAGTGAAGGGGCGAACCCTGAAGCTTTCTTT.

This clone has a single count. Here the CDR3 DNA reads TGTGCCAGCAGCTCAGGGACAGGTGGCACTGAAGCTTTCTTT. Amino acids: CASSSGTGGTEAFF. The chain uses TRBV7-6 and TRBJ1-1, with 8 bases lining up with TRBD1. The CDR3 contains 14 residues. J was trimmed by 4 bases and V by 4 bases; bases with no gene match: 5. Germline V gene data show CDR1 as SGHVS and CDR2 as FNYEAQ.

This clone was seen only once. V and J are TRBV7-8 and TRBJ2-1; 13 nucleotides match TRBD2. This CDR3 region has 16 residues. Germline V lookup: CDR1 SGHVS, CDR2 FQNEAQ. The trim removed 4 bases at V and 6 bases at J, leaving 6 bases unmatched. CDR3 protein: CASSSLTSGRGNEQFF. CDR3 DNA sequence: TGTGCCAGCAGCTCGCTTACTAGCGGGAGGGGCAATGAGCAGTTCTTC.

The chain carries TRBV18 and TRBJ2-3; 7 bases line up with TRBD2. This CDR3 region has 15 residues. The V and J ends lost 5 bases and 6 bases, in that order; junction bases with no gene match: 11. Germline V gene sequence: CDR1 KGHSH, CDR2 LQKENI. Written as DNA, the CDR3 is TGTGCCAGCTCAACATCGACTAGCCCTTGGGATACGCAGTATTTT. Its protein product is CASSTSTSPWDTQYF.

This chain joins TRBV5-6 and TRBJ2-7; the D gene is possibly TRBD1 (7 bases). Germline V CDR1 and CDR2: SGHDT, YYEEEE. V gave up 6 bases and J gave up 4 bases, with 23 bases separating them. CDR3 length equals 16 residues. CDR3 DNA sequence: TGTGCCAGCATCGGGATCGGGGGACAGATACATTACGAGCAGTACTTC. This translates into CASIGIGGQIHYEQYF.

CDR3 region: CASSSGTAYEQYF. The CDR3 DNA reads as TGTGCCAGCTCTTCCGGGACAGCCTACGAGCAGTACTTC. The chain carries TRBV2 and TRBJ2-7; 7 bases align to TRBD1. CDR3 size: 13 residues. Germline values: CDR1 SNHLY, CDR2 FYNNEI. With 8 bases clipped from V and 2 bases from J, the junction kept 6 bases outside the gene matches.

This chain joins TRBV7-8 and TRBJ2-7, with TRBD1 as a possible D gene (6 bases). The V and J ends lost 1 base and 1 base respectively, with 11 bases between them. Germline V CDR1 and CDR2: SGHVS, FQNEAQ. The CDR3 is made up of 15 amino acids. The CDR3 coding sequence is TGTGCCAGCAGCTTAGGGACAGTAAGATCCTACGAGCAGTACTTC. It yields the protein CASSLGTVRSYEQYF.

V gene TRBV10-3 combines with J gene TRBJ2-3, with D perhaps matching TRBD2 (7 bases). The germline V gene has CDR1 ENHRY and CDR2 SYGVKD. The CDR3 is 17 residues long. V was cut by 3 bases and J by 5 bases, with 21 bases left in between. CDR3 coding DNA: TGTGCCATCAGTGACCAACGGGGAGGGGGGAGTGGAGATACGCAGTATTTT. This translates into CAISDQRGGGSGDTQYF.

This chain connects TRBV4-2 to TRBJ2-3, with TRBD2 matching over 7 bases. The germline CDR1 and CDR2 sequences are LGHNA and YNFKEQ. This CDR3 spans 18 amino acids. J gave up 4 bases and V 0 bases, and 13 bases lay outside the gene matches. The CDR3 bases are TGTGCCAGCAGCCAAGATGTACACGTCGGGAGGAGGGCAGATACGCAGTATTTT. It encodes CASSQDVHVGRRADTQYF.

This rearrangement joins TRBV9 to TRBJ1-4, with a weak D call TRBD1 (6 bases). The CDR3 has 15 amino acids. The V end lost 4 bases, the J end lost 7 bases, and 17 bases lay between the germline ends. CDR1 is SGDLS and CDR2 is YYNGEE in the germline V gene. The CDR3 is CASSTPREGGEKLFF. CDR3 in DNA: TGTGCCAGCAGCACTCCTCGGGAGGGGGGTGAAAAACTGTTTTTT.

The CDR3 here is CAISELSGPTGNTIYF. CDR3 nucleotide sequence: TGTGCCATCAGTGAGTTGTCAGGGCCTACTGGAAACACCATATATTTT. V usage is TRBV10-3 and J usage is TRBJ1-3; D is possibly TRBD1 (5 bases). The germline V and J ends were trimmed by 1 base and 2 bases, with 12 bases remaining between them. This CDR3 region has 16 residues. CDR1 and CDR2 from the germline V gene are ENHRY and SYGVKD.

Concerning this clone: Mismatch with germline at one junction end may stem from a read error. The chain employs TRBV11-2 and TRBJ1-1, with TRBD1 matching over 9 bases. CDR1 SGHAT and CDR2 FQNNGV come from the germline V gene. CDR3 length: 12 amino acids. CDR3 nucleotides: TGTGCCAGCAGCTTAAATCTCGGACAGGGGTATTTT. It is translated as CASSLNLGQGYF.

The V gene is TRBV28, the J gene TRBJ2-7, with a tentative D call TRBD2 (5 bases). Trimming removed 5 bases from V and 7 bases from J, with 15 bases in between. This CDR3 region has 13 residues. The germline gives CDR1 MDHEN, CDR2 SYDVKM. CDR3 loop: CASSPAPTGEQYF. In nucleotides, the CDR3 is TGTGCCAGCAGTCCCGCTCCCACGGGGGAGCAGTACTTC.

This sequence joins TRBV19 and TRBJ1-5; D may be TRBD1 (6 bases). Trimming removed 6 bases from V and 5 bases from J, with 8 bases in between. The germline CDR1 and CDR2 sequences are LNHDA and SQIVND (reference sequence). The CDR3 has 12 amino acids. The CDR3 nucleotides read TGTGCCAGTAGATCAGGGGATCAGCCCCAGCATTTT. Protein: CASRSGDQPQHF.

CDR3 sequence reads: CASSIDPGLGNTIYF. The CDR3 nucleotides are TGTGCCAGCAGCATCGACCCTGGACTCGGAAACACCATATATTTT. The genes are TRBV7-8 and TRBJ1-3; D ambiguous. The CDR3 has 15 amino acids. V dropped 5 bases and J dropped 4 bases, with 15 bases sitting between them. Looked up from germline, CDR1 is SGHVS and CDR2 is FQNEAQ.

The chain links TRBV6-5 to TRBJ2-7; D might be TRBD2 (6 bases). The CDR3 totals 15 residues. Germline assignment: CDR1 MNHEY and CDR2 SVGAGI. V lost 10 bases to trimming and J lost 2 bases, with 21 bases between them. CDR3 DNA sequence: TGTGCCACTCACGAGAATAGCGGCCCTCCCTACGAGCAGTACTTC. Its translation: CATHENSGPPYEQYF.

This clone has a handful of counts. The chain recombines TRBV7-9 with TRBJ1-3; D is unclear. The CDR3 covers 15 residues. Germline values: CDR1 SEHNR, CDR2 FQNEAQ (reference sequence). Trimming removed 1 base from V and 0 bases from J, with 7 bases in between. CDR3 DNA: TGTGCCAGCAGCTTAGGTATCCTCTCTGGAAACACCATATATTTT. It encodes CASSLGILSGNTIYF.